A selection of T cell receptor beta chains follows, all from one sample in a study of blood T cell repertoires in COVID-19. The assay was immunoSEQ multiplex PCR, and TCRdb's table has in-frame clones only and misses some. There are 200,000 or so clones in the sample; roughly nine tenths occur only once, and around 2.6% lies in the top ten. The sample consisted of PBMCs or T cells enriched from blood (not recorded which). The origin of the receptors is a woman aged 25 to 39 who had recovered from COVID-19. The CDR3 runs from the conserved cysteine through the conserved F or W. A D gene is named only where the DNA matches it firmly. A clone size is listed for some rows: how often the clone was seen (once, few, many), or a class if it is expanded.

TRBV10-3	TRBD2	TRBJ2-3	.	TGTGCCATCAGTGGGGGGACTAGCCGGATCACAGATACGCAGTATTTT	CAISGGTSRITDTQYF
TRBV24-1	TRBD1	TRBJ1-2	.	TGTGCCACCAGTGCGGGACAGTACTATGGCTACACCTTC	CATSAGQYYGYTF
TRBV6-5	TRBD1	TRBJ1-1	.	TGTGCCAGCAGTTACGTGACAGGGGGTGACACTGAAGCTTTCTTT	CASSYVTGGDTEAFF
TRBV3-1/TRBV3-2	.	TRBJ1-2	.	TGTGCCAGCAGTCACGACAAGAACTATGGCTACACCTTC	CASSHDKNYGYTF
TRBV4-1	.	TRBJ1-2	.	TGCGCCAGCAGCCCTAAGAGGGTCAGAACCTATGGCTACACCTTC	CASSPKRVRTYGYTF
TRBV29-1	.	TRBJ1-2	.	TGCAGCGTTGAACGGAACTATGGCTACACCTTC	CSVERNYGYTF
TRBV19	.	TRBJ1-1	.	TGTGCCAGTAGCTTCTCCGGGACAACATCTGAAGCTTTCTTT	CASSFSGTTSEAFF
TRBV9	.	TRBJ2-2	.	TGTGCCAGCAGCGTAGAGGAAAGGGAGGCCGGGGAGCTGTTTTTT	CASSVEEREAGELFF
TRBV12-3/TRBV12-4	.	TRBJ1-1	.	TGTGCCAGCAGGCCGACAGAGCCCACTGAAGCTTTCTTT	CASRPTEPTEAFF
TRBV7-2	.	TRBJ2-7	once	TGTGCCAGCAGCTTAGGGGGGGACCGCTTCGAATGGCAGTACTTC	CASSLGGDRFEWQYF
TRBV6-4	.	TRBJ1-1	.	TGTGCCAGCAGTGACTACAGGTCCAAGAACACTGAAGCTTTCTTT	CASSDYRSKNTEAFF
TRBV5-1	TRBD1	TRBJ2-3	once	TGCGCCAGCAGCCCATGGTGGGCCAGGGGGCGTTCTAAAGATACGCAGTATTTT	CASSPWWARGRSKDTQYF
TRBV6-5	.	TRBJ1-3	.	TGTGCCAGCAGTTTTACTGGTCTCTCTGGAAACACCATATATTTT	CASSFTGLSGNTIYF
TRBV3-1/TRBV3-2	.	TRBJ2-3	.	TGTGCCAGCAGCCAAGGAGATGCAGATACGCAGTATTTT	CASSQGDADTQYF
TRBV12-3/TRBV12-4	.	TRBJ2-1	.	TGTGCCAGCCAGCCGGGGGGCGTCTATGAGCAGTTCTTC	CASQPGGVYEQFF
TRBV6-5	.	TRBJ1-2	.	TGTGCCAGCAGTTTACGGACTGATTATGGCTACACCTTC	CASSLRTDYGYTF
TRBV2	.	TRBJ1-4	once	TGTGCCAGTAAAACAGGGTCGGATCCAGGGGAAAAACTGTTTTTT	CASKTGSDPGEKLFF
TRBV15	TRBD1	TRBJ2-2	.	TGTGCCACCAGCAGAGGGACAGGGGTCACCGGGGAGCTGTTTTTT	CATSRGTGVTGELFF
TRBV7-9	TRBD1	TRBJ1-5	once	TGTGCCAGCAGCTCGACAGGGGAAAATCAGCCCCAGCATTTT	CASSSTGENQPQHF
TRBV7-3	TRBD2	TRBJ2-7	.	TGTGCCAGCAGTACAGGGCCTAGCGGGGGGCCTGGGGAGCAGTACTTC	CASSTGPSGGPGEQYF
TRBV7-9	TRBD1	TRBJ1-2	.	TGTGCCAGCAGCGCCCCGGGACAGCAAAACTATGGCTACACCTTC	CASSAPGQQNYGYTF
TRBV11-3	.	TRBJ1-1	once	TGTGCCAGCAGCTTAGATGGGGGGGAAACTGAAGCTTTCTTT	CASSLDGGETEAFF
TRBV7-2	TRBD1	TRBJ2-3	.	TGTGCCAGCAGACAAACAGGGGTTGGAGGGCAGTATTTT	CASRQTGVGGQYF
TRBV25-1	.	TRBJ1-6	.	TGTGCCAGCAGGAGGGGGACGGATTCACCCCTCCACTTT	CASRRGTDSPLHF
TRBV18	TRBD1	TRBJ2-5	.	TGTGCCAGCTCACCAAGGGGACAGGGTACGCAGGAGACCCAGTACTTC	CASSPRGQGTQETQYF
TRBV11-2	.	TRBJ1-6	few	TGTGCCAGCAGCTTAGTGTACGGGCAGGGATACAATTCACCCCTCCACTTT	CASSLVYGQGYNSPLHF
TRBV2	.	TRBJ1-3	once	TGTGCCAGCAGCCTGGACACCCATGGGGGAAACACCATATATTTT	CASSLDTHGGNTIYF
TRBV4-2	.	TRBJ1-5	.	TGTGCCAGCAGCCACAGGTCAGGGTCTGTATATAGCAATCAGCCCCAGCATTTT	CASSHRSGSVYSNQPQHF
TRBV7-2	.	TRBJ2-4	.	TGTGCCAGCAGCTTGGCAGGGGAAAACATTCAGTACTTC	CASSLAGENIQYF
TRBV9	.	TRBJ1-6	.	TGTGCCAGCAGCGCGGGGTCGGGGGGCGATTCACCCCTCCACTTT	CASSAGSGGDSPLHF
TRBV5-1	TRBD1	TRBJ1-5	.	TGCGCCAGCAGTCTAGAATTAGGGACAGCCAGCAATCAGCCCCAGCATTTT	CASSLELGTASNQPQHF
TRBV29-1	.	TRBJ2-3	once	TGCAGCGTTGAAGAGACCGGGGGTGCAGATACGCAGTATTTT	CSVEETGGADTQYF
TRBV27	.	TRBJ1-6	.	TGTGCCAGCAGCGGACAGTATTCACCCCTCCACTTT	CASSGQYSPLHF
TRBV4-3	.	TRBJ2-7	.	TGCGCCAGCAGCCAAGAAGCCCAGGGGCAGTACGAGCAGTACTTC	CASSQEAQGQYEQYF
TRBV3-1/TRBV3-2	.	TRBJ2-6	.	TGTGCCAGCAGCCAGGACAGTTCTGGGGCCAACGTCCTGACTTTC	CASSQDSSGANVLTF
TRBV10-1	.	TRBJ1-5	.	TGCGCCAGCACAAAGACAGGCCTTAGCAATCAGCCCCAGCATTTT	CASTKTGLSNQPQHF
TRBV2	TRBD1	TRBJ2-1	.	TGTGCCAGGTCACAGGGGGCGAACCCCTACAATGAGCAGTTCTTC	CARSQGANPYNEQFF
TRBV19	TRBD2	TRBJ2-5	.	TGTGCCAGTAGTATTAGCGGCGTGAGGCGGGGGGGCCCAGAGACCCAGTACTTC	CASSISGVRRGGPETQYF
TRBV9	TRBD1	TRBJ2-3	.	TGTGCCAGCAGCGAAACAGGGGCCACAGATACGCAGTATTTT	CASSETGATDTQYF
TRBV19	TRBD2	TRBJ2-2	.	TGTGCCAGTAGTATGGGCGGGGGTTACACCGGGGAGCTGTTTTTT	CASSMGGGYTGELFF
TRBV6-4	TRBD1	TRBJ2-2	.	TGTGCCAGCAGTACCTCACAGGGGGCCGGGGAGCTGTTTTTT	CASSTSQGAGELFF
TRBV19	TRBD1	TRBJ2-7	.	TGTGCCAGTAGTATAAACAGGGGCAGAGGCGAGCAGTACTTC	CASSINRGRGEQYF
TRBV2	TRBD1	TRBJ1-2	.	TGTGCCAGCAGAGGGGACAGGGAATATGGCTACACCTTC	CASRGDREYGYTF
TRBV2	TRBD1	TRBJ1-6	.	TGTGCCAGCGGACCGGGGGAAGGGGGCTATTCACCCCTCCACTTT	CASGPGEGGYSPLHF
TRBV10-3	TRBD1	TRBJ2-2	once	TGTGCCATCAGTGGTACGACAGGGGGCTCAACCGGGGAGCTGTTTTTT	CAISGTTGGSTGELFF
TRBV28	.	TRBJ1-1	.	TGTGCCAGCACACCCGCGGGAGTCCCAAACACTGAAGCTTTCTTT	CASTPAGVPNTEAFF
TRBV7-2	.	TRBJ2-2	.	TGTGCCAGCAGCTTAAGGGGCACCGGGGAGCTGTTTTTT	CASSLRGTGELFF
TRBV7-2	TRBD2	TRBJ2-1	many	TGTGCCAGCAGCTTAGGCCATAAGCTAGCGGGGGTTTCATACAATGAGCAGTTCTTC	CASSLGHKLAGVSYNEQFF